The following is a TCR beta chain sequence with its context. The antigen remains undetermined. Using its own MiXCR run on the 5' RACE reads, TCRdb lists one record per CDR3 protein. Among about 430,000 distinct CDR3 sequences listed, about 20% were seen once. CDR3 size: 15 residues. The ends were cut back, 0 bases at V and 5 bases at J, with 13 bases in the middle. The V gene's germline CDR1 is SGHDN and CDR2 FVKESK. This entry is derived from a study of T-cell memory formation after mild COVID-19. The study's findings and limits: Certain responding clones were present in pre-infection memory, suggesting participation of cross-reactive memory.

This sequence originates from a man between 18 and 29 years old who had mild COVID-19 (a few samples of this study predate the infection). Cell type and time point are not known. The rearrangement joins TRBV14 to TRBJ1-1, with D possibly being TRBD1 (5 bases). Source material: PBMCs or a T cell subset sorted from them (not recorded which). The CDR3 region is CASSQDGAGWTEAFF. For the CDR3, the DNA is TGTGCCAGCAGCCAAGATGGGGCAGGGTGGACTGAAGCTTTCTTT.